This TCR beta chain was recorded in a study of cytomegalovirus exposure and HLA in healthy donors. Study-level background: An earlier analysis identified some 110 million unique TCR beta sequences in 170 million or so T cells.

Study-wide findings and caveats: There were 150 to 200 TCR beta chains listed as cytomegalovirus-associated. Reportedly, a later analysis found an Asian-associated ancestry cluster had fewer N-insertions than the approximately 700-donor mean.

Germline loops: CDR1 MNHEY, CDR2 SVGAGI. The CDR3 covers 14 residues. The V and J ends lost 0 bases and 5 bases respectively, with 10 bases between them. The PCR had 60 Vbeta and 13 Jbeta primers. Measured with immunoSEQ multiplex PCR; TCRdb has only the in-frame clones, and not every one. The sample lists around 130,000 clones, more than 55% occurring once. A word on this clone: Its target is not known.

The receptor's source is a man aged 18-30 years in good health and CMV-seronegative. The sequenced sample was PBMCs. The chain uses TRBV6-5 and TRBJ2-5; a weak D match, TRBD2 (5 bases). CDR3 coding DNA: TGTGCCAGCAGTTACTCGAGGGTTCGGGAGACCCAGTACTTC. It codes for CASSYSRVRETQYF.